Following are 28 T cell receptor beta chains from one sample sequenced in a study of shared T cell receptors in the human thymus. Some clones are missing from TCRdb's copy, which holds only in-frame ones; the method was immunoSEQ multiplex PCR. The table has 540,000 or so clones, around 78% seen once. The sample was also reused in another study, on human thymus T cells.

Sequencing was carried out using thymocytes. The source of these receptors is a boy in the first two years of life with a congenital heart defect.

J is TRBJ2-2 and V is TRBV11-1; 7 bases are shared with TRBD2. The CDR3 is 17 residues long. Germline V CDR1 and CDR2: SGHAT, FQDESV (reference sequence). V shed 5 bases, J shed 2 bases, and the junction held 11 bases outside the gene matches. CDR3 protein: CASSLSRLAENTGELFF. CDR3 coding DNA: TGTGCCAGCAGCCTGTCGCGGCTAGCGGAAAACACCGGGGAGCTGTTTTTT. Together with reference TRBV11-1 and TRBJ2-2, the CDR3 gives the full variable domain: EAEVAQSPRYKITEKSQAVAFWCDPISGHATLYWYRQILGQGPELLVQFQDESVVDDSQLPKDRFSAERLKGVDSTLKIQPAELGDSAMYLCASSLSRLAENTGELFFGEGSRLTVL.

This chain joins TRBV12-5 and TRBJ2-7; D gene ambiguous. This CDR3 is 12 amino acids long. The V gene lost 0 bases and the J gene lost 9 bases, with 9 bases spanning the gap. Looked up from germline, CDR1 is LGHNT and CDR2 is FRNRAP. The CDR3 nucleotides read TGTGCTAGTGGTTTGGTACAGTACTCGCAGTACTTC. It encodes CASGLVQYSQYF.

The rearrangement links TRBV27 to TRBJ1-1, with TRBD1 identical over 9 bases. The CDR3 loop spans 16 amino acids. V lost 5 bases to trimming and J lost 3 bases; unmatched junction nucleotides: 10. Germline V gene lookup returns CDR1 MNHEY and CDR2 SMNVEV (reference sequence). The CDR3 bases are TGTGCCAGCAGTCTAGGGAAACAGGGGGCGGACACTGAAGCTTTCTTT. This codes for CASSLGKQGADTEAFF.

Only a few counts were recorded for this clone. V gene TRBV10-1 combines with J gene TRBJ1-3; TRBD1 matches 10 bases. V lost 7 bases and J lost 0; bases outside the gene matches: 9. Germline CDR1 reads WNHNN; CDR2 reads SYGVQD (reference sequence). CDR3 length: 17 amino acids. CDR3 coding DNA: TGCGCCAGCAACCGGACAGGGGGTAGGGGCTCTGGAAACACCATATATTTT. This sequence encodes CASNRTGGRGSGNTIYF.

This rearrangement joins TRBV7-9 to TRBJ2-2; tentatively, D is TRBD1 (6 bases). Between the trimmed V and J ends, which lost 5 bases and 0 bases, there was a span of 10 bases. Per the germline V gene, CDR1 is SEHNR and CDR2 is FQNEAQ (reference sequence). The CDR3 sequence is 15 residues long. The CDR3: CASSPTGSNTGELFF. CDR3 sequence (DNA): TGTGCCAGCAGCCCCACAGGGTCGAACACCGGGGAGCTGTTTTTT.

V and J are TRBV7-9 and TRBJ2-7, with D tentatively TRBD1 (6 bases). The germline gives CDR1 SEHNR, CDR2 FQNEAQ (reference sequence). V was trimmed by 5 bases and J by 3 bases, leaving 20 bases between them. The CDR3 runs 16 residues. The CDR3 bases are TGTGCCAGCAGCCCGCGTCAACAGGGAAAGGACTACGAGCAGTACTTC. Translation: CASSPRQQGKDYEQYF. Based on the CDR3 plus reference TRBV7-9 and TRBJ2-7, the full variable domain is DTGVSQNPRHKITKRGQNVTFRCDPISEHNRLYWYRQTLGQGPEFLTYFQNEAQLEKSRLLSDRFSAERPKGSFSTLEIQRTEQGDSAMYLCASSPRQQGKDYEQYFGPGTRLTVT.

J is TRBJ2-5 and V is TRBV25-1; 7 bases agree with TRBD2. The CDR3 loop spans 15 amino acids. The V and J ends lost 2 bases and 2 bases, in that order; junction bases with no gene match: 5. Germline values: CDR1 MGHDK, CDR2 SYGVNS. In nucleotides, the CDR3 is TGTGCCAGCAGTGAACCCTTTAGCGGGCAAGAGACCCAGTACTTC. It specifies CASSEPFSGQETQYF.

This sequence joins TRBV9 and TRBJ2-2; possible D gene TRBD1, 5 bases. This CDR3 has 19 amino acids. Per germline, CDR1 SGDLS and CDR2 YYNGEE. V was cut by 0 bases and J by 0 bases, with 18 bases left in between. CDR3 in amino acids: CASSVGDRVGHANTGELFF. DNA for the CDR3: TGTGCCAGCAGCGTAGGGGATAGAGTCGGACACGCGAACACCGGGGAGCTGTTTTTT.

This clone was seen just once. The gene calls are TRBV11-2 and TRBJ1-1; D not certain. Germline V gene sequence: CDR1 SGHAT, CDR2 FQNNGV. Trimming cost V 1 base and J 8 bases, with 5 bases left between them. The CDR3 has 11 residues. DNA for the CDR3: TGTGCCAGCAGCTTAGTGCGGGAAGCTTTCTTT. Its protein is CASSLVREAFF.

This clone was detected once. The genes are TRBV11-2 and TRBJ2-5; 12 nucleotides agree with TRBD2. Germline CDR1 is SGHAT and CDR2 is FQNNGV. Trimming at V came to 0 bases and at J to 5 bases, leaving 4 bases not matched to a gene. The CDR3 loop spans 16 amino acids. CDR3 in DNA: TGTGCCAGCAGCTTAGAGTCACTAGCGGGAGGCGAGACCCAGTACTTC. Its protein product is CASSLESLAGGETQYF. The full variable domain, rest sourced from reference TRBV11-2 and TRBJ2-5, is EAGVAQSPRYKIIEKRQSVAFWCNPISGHATLYWYQQILGQGPKLLIQFQNNGVVDDSQLPKDRFSAERLKGVDSTLKIQPAKLEDSAVYLCASSLESLAGGETQYFGPGTRLLVL.

The V and J genes are TRBV5-1 and TRBJ2-1; 12 nucleotides agree with TRBD2. The CDR3 runs to 17 residues. Germline V gives CDR1 SGHRS, CDR2 YFSETQ. The junction had 8 bases not matched to a gene; V was cut back by 1 base and J by 6 bases. The CDR3 DNA follows: TGCGCCAGCAGCTTGTATCCCGGGACTAGCGGGTTCAATGAGCAGTTCTTC. Protein sequence: CASSLYPGTSGFNEQFF.

The CDR3 loop reads CASSQGQSSYEQYF. CDR3 coding DNA: TGTGCCAGCAGCCAAGGGCAGTCGTCCTACGAGCAGTACTTC. V usage is TRBV14 and J usage is TRBJ2-7; no definite D call. The CDR3 has 14 residues. V lost 1 base to trimming and J lost 1 base, with 8 bases between them. The germline V gene has CDR1 SGHDN and CDR2 FVKESK. The full variable domain, completed using reference TRBV14 and TRBJ2-7, is EAGVTQFPSHSVIEKGQTVTLRCDPISGHDNLYWYRRVMGKEIKFLLHFVKESKQDESGMPNNRFLAERTGGTYSTLKVQPAELEDSGVYFCASSQGQSSYEQYFGPGTRLTVT.

The chain employs TRBV27 and TRBJ2-7; a possible D gene is TRBD2 (6 bases). The CDR3 totals 15 residues. Trimming pared 4 bases from V and 2 bases from J, leaving 15 bases between. Per the germline V gene, CDR1 is MNHEY and CDR2 is SMNVEV (reference sequence). CDR3 nucleotide sequence: TGTGCCAGCAGTTGGGGGGTGGGGGAACCCTACGAGCAGTACTTC. Translating gives CASSWGVGEPYEQYF.

The chain links TRBV5-6 to TRBJ2-5; D unclear. V was pared by 2 bases and J by 3 bases, with 20 bases between. Per germline, CDR1 SGHDT and CDR2 YYEEEE. This CDR3 is 17 amino acids long. CDR3 residues: CASSFRPQNWAEETQYF. The CDR3 DNA reads TGTGCCAGCAGCTTTCGTCCCCAGAACTGGGCAGAAGAGACCCAGTACTTC.

The V call is TRBV6-1, the J call TRBJ1-2; D is unresolved. V was clipped by 8 bases and J by 2 bases, with 9 bases between them. The CDR3 sequence is 12 residues long. Germline loops: CDR1 MNHNS, CDR2 SASEGT. The CDR3 bases are TGTGCCAGCGGTGGGCCAAACTATGGCTACACCTTC. Amino acid sequence: CASGGPNYGYTF.

This sequence joins TRBV6-4 and TRBJ1-2, with D hard to call. The CDR3 covers 18 residues. V shed 0 bases and J shed 4 bases, with 21 bases lying between them. CDR1 is MRHNA, CDR2 SNTAGT, per germline. The CDR3 DNA reads TGTGCCAGCAGTGACTCTACAGAAGGACGGGGAAACTTCTATGGCTACACCTTC. The encoded protein is CASSDSTEGRGNFYGYTF.

The V call is TRBV2, the J call TRBJ2-3; 9 bases fit TRBD2. The V segment lost 2 bases and the J segment 2 bases; nucleotides outside the gene matches: 2. Germline loops: CDR1 SNHLY, CDR2 FYNNEI. This CDR3 is built from 15 residues. The CDR3 nucleotides read TGTGCCAGCAGTGAAAAGCGGGAGGACACAGATACGCAGTATTTT. This encodes CASSEKREDTDTQYF.

The chain links TRBV29-1 to TRBJ1-1; TRBD1 is a possible D gene (6 bases). This CDR3 region has 14 residues. V shed 3 bases and J shed 1 base, with 12 bases lying between them. Germline CDR1 and CDR2: SQVTM and ANQGSEA. The CDR3: CSVDRGAANTEAFF. CDR3 in DNA: TGCAGCGTTGATCGGGGGGCTGCGAACACTGAAGCTTTCTTT.

The chain carries TRBV6-5 and TRBJ2-1; D is uncertain. This CDR3 has 16 residues. CDR1 is MNHEY, CDR2 SVGAGI, per germline. Deletions cut 0 bases from V and 3 bases from J, with 12 bases between. In nucleotides, the CDR3 is TGTGCCAGCAGTTACTCTCCGCGGCCCCTCTACAATGAGCAGTTCTTC. Translating it yields CASSYSPRPLYNEQFF.

The rearrangement links TRBV5-5 to TRBJ2-2; 7 nucleotides match TRBD1. The germline CDR1 and CDR2 sequences are SGHKS and YYEKEE (reference sequence). V dropped 4 bases and J dropped 1; count of bases not matched to a gene: 4. The CDR3 spans 15 residues. CDR3 sequence reads: CASSIDRENTGELFF. DNA of the CDR3: TGTGCCAGCAGCATTGACAGGGAGAACACCGGGGAGCTGTTTTTT.

The chain couples TRBV29-1 to TRBJ1-2, with D uncertain. Trimming pared 0 bases from V and 6 bases from J, leaving 14 bases between. CDR3 length equals 14 residues. Germline V CDR1 and CDR2: SQVTM, ANQGSEA. As DNA, the CDR3 is TGCAGCGTTGAAGACCCCAATAGAGCAAATGGCTACACCTTC. It translates to CSVEDPNRANGYTF.

This chain joins TRBV11-1 and TRBJ1-1; perhaps TRBD1 as D (6 bases). V lost 1 base, J lost 8 bases, and 14 bases lay in between. The germline gives CDR1 SGHAT, CDR2 FQDESV (reference sequence). The CDR3 has 14 residues. The CDR3: CASSLEEGGTEAFF. Written as DNA, the CDR3 is TGTGCCAGCAGCTTAGAGGAGGGAGGGACAGAAGCTTTCTTT. The full variable domain, with the rest looked up from reference TRBV11-1 and TRBJ1-1, is EAEVAQSPRYKITEKSQAVAFWCDPISGHATLYWYRQILGQGPELLVQFQDESVVDDSQLPKDRFSAERLKGVDSTLKIQPAELGDSAMYLCASSLEEGGTEAFFGQGTRLTVV.

This chain uses TRBV5-1 with TRBJ2-7, with 16 bases fitting TRBD2. The germline V gene has CDR1 SGHRS and CDR2 YFSETQ. The CDR3 sequence is 17 residues long. V gave up 2 bases and J gave up 9 bases; unmatched junction bases: 11. The CDR3 sequence: CASSFLGLAGGPPGQYF. The CDR3 coding sequence is TGCGCCAGCAGCTTTCTGGGACTAGCGGGAGGGCCTCCAGGGCAGTACTTC.

The chain uses TRBV11-2 and TRBJ2-5; TRBD2 aligns across 10 bases. Germline CDR1 SGHAT, CDR2 FQNNGV. The CDR3 consists of 17 residues. Unmatched junction bases numbered 14, after V lost 3 bases and J lost 7 bases. The CDR3 protein is CASSFPGGLAGEGTQYF. The CDR3 bases are TGTGCCAGCAGCTTTCCCGGTGGGCTAGCGGGAGAGGGGACCCAGTACTTC.

This clone was seen only a few times. The chain recombines TRBV7-2 with TRBJ2-1, with TRBD2 matching 8 bases. Unmatched junction bases numbered 11, after V lost 5 bases and J lost 11 bases. Germline loops: CDR1 SGHTA, CDR2 FQGNSA. The CDR3 loop spans 14 amino acids. CDR3 sequence (DNA): TGTGCCAGCAGCCCCCGGACTAGCCACAACCAGCAGTTCTTC. Protein: CASSPRTSHNQQFF.

The chain recombines TRBV27 with TRBJ1-2; TRBD1 matches at 9 bases. Trimming took 5 bases from V and 6 from J; bases not matched to a gene: 10. The germline gives CDR1 MNHEY, CDR2 SMNVEV (reference sequence). The CDR3 runs 15 residues. The CDR3 reads CASSHQDRGEHGYTF. CDR3 sequence (DNA): TGTGCCAGCAGTCACCAGGACAGGGGCGAGCATGGCTACACCTTC.

The chain has TRBV6-6 and TRBJ2-7; the D gene is possibly TRBD2 (6 bases). V dropped 0 bases and J dropped 0 bases, with 9 bases sitting between them. Germline CDR1 is MNHNY and CDR2 is SVGAGI (reference sequence). This CDR3 comprises 15 residues. The CDR3 is CASSYSTGLSYEQYF. CDR3 bases: TGTGCCAGCAGTTACTCGACGGGACTCTCCTACGAGCAGTACTTC.

This clone was seen just once. The CDR3 coding sequence is TGTGCCAGCAGCCCCGCCCACAGGGGTAGGTTAGGTAACTATGGCTACACCTTC. It encodes CASSPAHRGRLGNYGYTF. V is TRBV13 and J is TRBJ1-2; 7 nucleotides match TRBD1. This CDR3 is 18 amino acids long. Losses at the gene ends were 5 bases for V and 1 base for J; bases not matched to a gene: 16. The V gene's germline CDR1 is PRHDT and CDR2 FYEKMQ (reference sequence).